A selection of T cell receptor beta chains follows, all from one sample in a study of cytomegalovirus exposure and HLA in healthy donors. Here immunoSEQ multiplex PCR was the method, and the copy in TCRdb shows in-frame clones only, minus some. The data hold about 140,000 clones, with roughly 70% observed a single time. Sample: PBMCs. The receptors shown here come from a man aged 25-45 years in good health and CMV-seronegative. The CDR3 runs from the conserved cysteine through the conserved F or W. The D gene is left open where the match is weak. Clone size is not always given. Where it is, it says once, few, many or a class for expanded clones.

J gene	D gene	clone size	V gene	CDR3 protein	CDR3 DNA
TRBJ1-1	.	.	TRBV10-3	CAISEGGEDEAFF	TGTGCCATCAGTGAGGGGGGGGAGGATGAAGCTTTCTTT
TRBJ2-4	TRBD2	.	TRBV7-2	CASSLFGSGGEDSQYF	TGTGCCAGCAGCTTATTCGGCTCCGGGGGGGAGGACAGTCAGTACTTC
TRBJ1-1	.	.	TRBV4-1	CASSHLQGVWTEAFF	TGCGCCAGCAGCCACCTACAGGGCGTCTGGACTGAAGCTTTCTTT
TRBJ2-2	TRBD2	.	TRBV9	CASSVGTSGRNTGELFF	TGTGCCAGCAGCGTAGGGACTAGCGGGAGGAACACCGGGGAGCTGTTTTTT
TRBJ2-7	.	once	TRBV6-1	CASRRDTSYEQYF	TGTGCCAGCAGGAGGGACACCTCCTACGAGCAGTACTTC
TRBJ2-7	TRBD2	few	TRBV5-1	CASSLEVGGLGVYEQYF	TGCGCCAGCAGCTTGGAGGTAGGGGGACTAGGGGTCTACGAGCAGTACTTC
TRBJ2-7	.	.	TRBV6-1	CASSEYQVYEQYF	TGTGCCAGCAGTGAGTATCAGGTCTACGAGCAGTACTTC
TRBJ1-1	TRBD1	.	TRBV6-1	CASSEFPVGTGGPNTEAFF	TGTGCCAGCAGTGAATTCCCCGTTGGGACAGGGGGCCCGAACACTGAAGCTTTCTTT
TRBJ2-3	TRBD2	few	TRBV10-3	CAISETSGDTQYF	TGTGCCATCAGCGAGACTAGCGGAGATACGCAGTATTTT
TRBJ1-5	TRBD1	.	TRBV27	CASSLSADRGDQPQHF	TGTGCCAGCAGTTTATCCGCCGACAGGGGGGACCAGCCCCAGCATTTT
TRBJ1-5	.	.	TRBV2	CASSETAGDQPQHF	TGTGCCAGCAGTGAAACGGCAGGGGATCAGCCCCAGCATTTT
TRBJ2-4	.	once	TRBV7-9	CASSPAAVFGIQYF	TGTGCCAGCAGCCCGGCGGCGGTCTTCGGCATTCAGTACTTC
TRBJ2-5	.	.	TRBV5-6	CASSLDLGPETQYF	TGTGCCAGCAGTCTCGACCTAGGCCCAGAGACCCAGTACTTC
TRBJ2-1	.	.	TRBV18	CASSPPTGNIGDEQFF	TGTGCCAGCTCACCACCTACGGGGAATATAGGCGATGAGCAGTTCTTC
TRBJ2-1	.	.	TRBV7-6	CASSLTPRGMGYNEQFF	TGTGCCAGCAGCTTGACGCCGAGGGGGATGGGGTACAATGAGCAGTTCTTC
TRBJ2-7	.	.	TRBV6-1	CASSEAFPGGRNEQYF	TGTGCCAGCAGTGAAGCTTTCCCGGGGGGCCGGAACGAGCAGTACTTC
TRBJ2-1	.	.	TRBV25-1	CASTRLENNEQFF	TGTGCCAGCACCAGACTGGAAAACAATGAGCAGTTCTTC
TRBJ2-1	TRBD2	.	TRBV7-2	CASSLTLAGGRYNEQFF	TGTGCCAGCAGCTTAACCTTAGCGGGGGGGCGGTACAATGAGCAGTTCTTC
TRBJ1-3	.	.	TRBV14	CASSLVGGNTIYF	TGTGCCAGCAGCCTAGTCGGGGGAAACACCATATATTTT
TRBJ1-5	.	.	TRBV9	CASSAGGSQPQHF	TGTGCCAGCAGCGCTGGAGGCAGTCAGCCCCAGCATTTT
TRBJ2-5	TRBD2	.	TRBV6-1	CASSERSMGTSSQETQYF	TGTGCCAGCAGTGAACGGTCCATGGGGACTAGCAGCCAAGAGACCCAGTACTTC
TRBJ1-1	TRBD1	.	TRBV5-1	CASSTDRDRTFF	TGCGCCAGCAGCACAGACAGGGATAGGACTTTCTTT
TRBJ1-1	.	.	TRBV28	CASSTGPASYLTNTEAFF	TGTGCCAGTTCGACAGGACCAGCCTCATATTTAACGAACACTGAAGCTTTCTTT
TRBJ1-1	.	.	TRBV10-1	CASRQGSNTEAFF	TGCGCCAGCCGGCAGGGCTCGAACACTGAAGCTTTCTTT
TRBJ2-4	TRBD2	.	TRBV10-1	CASSEWPAGDKNSQYF	TGCGCCAGCAGTGAGTGGCCAGCGGGGGACAAAAACAGTCAGTACTTC
TRBJ2-5	.	.	TRBV5-1	CASRRQEQETQYF	TGCGCCAGCAGGCGACAGGAGCAAGAGACCCAGTACTTC
TRBJ2-1	TRBD2	.	TRBV9	CASSVDPAGGNEQFF	TGTGCCAGCAGCGTAGATCCAGCGGGAGGCAATGAGCAGTTCTTC
TRBJ1-2	.	.	TRBV30	CAWEWTVRNGYTF	TGTGCCTGGGAGTGGACAGTAAGAAATGGCTACACCTTC
TRBJ1-4	TRBD1	.	TRBV28	CASRIQGGGATNEKLFF	TGTGCCAGCAGGATACAGGGGGGAGGGGCAACTAATGAAAAACTGTTTTTT
TRBJ1-2	TRBD1	few	TRBV9	CASSPRDRRFYGYTF	TGTGCCAGCAGCCCCCGGGACAGACGTTTTTATGGCTACACCTTC
TRBJ2-7	.	.	TRBV6-1	CASIAWSGSSYEQYF	TGTGCCAGCATCGCCTGGTCTGGGAGCTCCTACGAGCAGTACTTC
TRBJ2-2	.	.	TRBV7-2	CASSLEQSTGELFF	TGTGCCAGCAGCTTAGAACAGAGCACCGGGGAGCTGTTTTTT
TRBJ2-2	TRBD2	.	TRBV2	CASSGELAAHTGELFF	TGTGCCAGCAGTGGTGAACTAGCGGCTCACACCGGGGAGCTGTTTTTT
TRBJ1-1	.	few	TRBV10-3	CAVEGPRGGRDQGTTEAFF	TGTGCCGTAGAAGGCCCACGCGGGGGGCGAGATCAGGGAACCACTGAAGCTTTCTTT
TRBJ2-7	.	.	TRBV9	CASSVGWGVDSYEQYF	TGTGCCAGCAGCGTAGGCTGGGGGGTGGACTCCTACGAGCAGTACTTC
TRBJ2-3	TRBD2	.	TRBV4-2	CASSQDPGGGADTQYF	TGTGCCAGCAGCCAAGATCCCGGCGGGGGGGCCGATACGCAGTATTTT
TRBJ1-5	TRBD1	.	TRBV7-2	CASSLSTGSRSNQPQHF	TGTGCCAGCAGCCTCTCGACAGGGAGTAGGTCAAATCAGCCCCAGCATTTT
TRBJ2-1	TRBD2	.	TRBV7-2	CASSGGVSGRRNEQFF	TGTGCCAGCAGCGGTGGAGTTAGCGGGAGACGTAATGAGCAGTTCTTC
TRBJ1-1	.	few	TRBV19	CASSSGTQNTEAFF	TGTGCCAGTAGTTCAGGGACACAGAACACTGAAGCTTTCTTT
TRBJ2-1	TRBD2	once	TRBV25-1	CASSDWGGVINEQFF	TGTGCCAGCAGTGATTGGGGGGGGGTAATCAATGAGCAGTTCTTC
TRBJ2-2	TRBD1	.	TRBV2	CARQGATGELFF	TGTGCCAGACAGGGGGCGACCGGGGAGCTGTTTTTT
TRBJ1-1	.	few	TRBV7-8	CASSLSGNTEAFF	TGTGCCAGCAGCTTATCGGGTAACACTGAAGCTTTCTTT
TRBJ2-3	TRBD2	.	TRBV10-1	CASNFGGGSTDTQYF	TGCGCCAGCAACTTTGGGGGGGGAAGCACAGATACGCAGTATTTT
TRBJ2-7	TRBD1	.	TRBV12-5	CASGLVESGQGKGRGYEQYF	TGTGCTAGTGGTTTGGTCGAGTCGGGACAGGGGAAGGGGAGGGGCTACGAGCAGTACTTC
TRBJ1-2	TRBD1	once	TRBV5-5	CASSLGTVYGYTF	TGTGCCAGCAGCCTCGGGACAGTCTATGGCTACACCTTC
TRBJ1-1	TRBD1	.	TRBV9	CASSVRDRGANTEAFF	TGTGCCAGCAGCGTCCGGGACAGGGGAGCCAACACTGAAGCTTTCTTT
TRBJ2-7	TRBD1	.	TRBV29-1	CSGVIQGAGYEQYF	TGCAGCGGCGTGATACAGGGGGCAGGGTACGAGCAGTACTTC
TRBJ1-1	.	.	TRBV30	CAWSSGVGTEAFF	TGTGCCTGGAGTTCAGGGGTTGGCACTGAAGCTTTCTTT
TRBJ1-4	.	.	TRBV7-9	CASSLQGVEKLFF	TGTGCCAGCAGCTTGCAAGGGGTTGAAAAACTGTTTTTT
TRBJ1-1	.	few	TRBV29-1	CSVETSGTEAFF	TGCAGCGTTGAGACATCAGGCACTGAAGCTTTCTTT
TRBJ2-7	TRBD1	.	TRBV7-2	CASSLRGYQGDEQYF	TGTGCCAGCAGCTTAAGGGGGTATCAGGGGGACGAGCAGTACTTC
TRBJ2-7	.	.	TRBV5-1	CASSTDSYEQYF	TGCGCCAGCAGCACGGACTCGTACGAGCAGTACTTC
TRBJ2-7	.	.	TRBV29-1	CSGQISYEQYF	TGCAGCGGCCAGATCTCCTACGAGCAGTACTTC